This T cell receptor (beta chain) was retrieved from a study of T cells after posttransplantation cyclophosphamide. Germline assignment: CDR1 SGHRS and CDR2 YFSETQ. The J segment lost 10 bases and the V segment lost 0 bases, leaving 7 bases of the junction unmatched. The CDR3 runs to 14 residues. Ten or more counts support this clone. The method was immunoSEQ multiplex PCR; TCRdb's version includes in-frame clones alone and lacks a portion of them. Sampling found tens of thousands of clones, none seen once. This TCR was sampled from a woman aged 60-75 years in good health, CMV-negative, and a related stem cell transplant donor. The chain couples TRBV5-1 to TRBJ2-1; TRBD2 matches 7 bases. The specimen was PBMCs. CDR3 protein: CASSLGDYSGEQFF. The CDR3 DNA is TGCGCCAGCAGCTTGGGGGACTATAGCGGAGAGCAGTTCTTC.